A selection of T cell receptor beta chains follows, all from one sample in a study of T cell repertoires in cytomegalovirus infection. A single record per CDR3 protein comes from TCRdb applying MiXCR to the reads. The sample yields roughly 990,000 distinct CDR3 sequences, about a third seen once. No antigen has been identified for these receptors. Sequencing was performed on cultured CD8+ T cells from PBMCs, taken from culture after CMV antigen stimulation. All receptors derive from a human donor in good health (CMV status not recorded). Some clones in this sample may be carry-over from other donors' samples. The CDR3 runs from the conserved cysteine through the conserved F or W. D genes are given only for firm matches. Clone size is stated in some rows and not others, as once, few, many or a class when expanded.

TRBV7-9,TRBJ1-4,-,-,TGTGCCAGCATGCTTGGTCGAGAACGGAGTGAAAAACTGTTTTTT,CASMLGRERSEKLFF
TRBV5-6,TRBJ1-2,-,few,TGTGCCAGCAGCAAAGGCGATAACTATGGCTACACCTTC,CASSKGDNYGYTF
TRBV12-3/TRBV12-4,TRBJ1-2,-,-,TGTGCCAGCAGTTCCAGGCAGGGTGATGGCTACACCTTC,CASSSRQGDGYTF
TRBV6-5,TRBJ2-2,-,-,TGTGCCAGCAGTTACTCCAGGGGAATCGGGGGGCGGTACGGCGGGGAGCTGTTTTTT,CASSYSRGIGGRYGGELFF
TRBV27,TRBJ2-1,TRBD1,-,TGTGCCAGCAGTCTAGGGGGATCCCCGGGACAGGGGGAGGATGAGCAGTTCTTC,CASSLGGSPGQGEDEQFF
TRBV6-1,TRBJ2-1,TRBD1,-,TGTGCCAGCAGTCCGGATTGGCGGCGTCAGGGGGTAATCGATGAGCAGTTATTC,CASSPDWRRQGVIDEQLF
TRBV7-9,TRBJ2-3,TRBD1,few,TGTGCCAGCAGCCCTGGACAGGAGCCCTATACGCAGTATTTT,CASSPGQEPYTQYF
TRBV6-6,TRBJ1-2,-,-,TGTGCCAGCGAAGGGCAGGGCTACTATGGCTACACCTTC,CASEGQGYYGYTF
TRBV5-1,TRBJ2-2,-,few,TGCGCCAGCAGCCTAGAGTTGAACGGGGAGCTGTTTTTT,CASSLELNGELFF
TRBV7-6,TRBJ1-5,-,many,TGTGCCAGCAGCGAGAACGTCGGGTATAGCAATCAGCCCCAGCATTTT,CASSENVGYSNQPQHF
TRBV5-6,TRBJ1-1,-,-,TGTGCCAGCAGCTGGAGGGGGGGGAAGGAAGCTTTCTTT,CASSWRGGKEAFF
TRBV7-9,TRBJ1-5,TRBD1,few,TGTGCCAGCAGCTTAGGCCGGGACAGCTCACTTTATAGCAATCAGCCCCAGCATTTT,CASSLGRDSSLYSNQPQHF
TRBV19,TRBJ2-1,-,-,TGTGCCAGTAGTATAGATGATAGCGGATATGCCTACAATGAGCAGTTCTTC,CASSIDDSGYAYNEQFF
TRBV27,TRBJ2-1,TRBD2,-,TGTGCCAGCCACCAGCGGGGATTCCCAGATGAGCAGTTCTTC,CASHQRGFPDEQFF
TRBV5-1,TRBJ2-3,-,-,TGCGCCAGCAGCTTGGTTATCGCAGATACGCAGTATTTT,CASSLVIADTQYF
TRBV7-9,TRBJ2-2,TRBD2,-,TGTGCCAGCAGCTTTGGTGTGAGCGGGGGGATTACCGGGGAGCTGTTTTTT,CASSFGVSGGITGELFF
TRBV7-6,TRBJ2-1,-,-,TGTACCAGCAGCACGACCGAGGATGAGCAGTTCTTC,CTSSTTEDEQFF
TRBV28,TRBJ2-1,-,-,TGTGCCAGCAGTCCCTGGGACAACCCGGCGGGTCAGTTCTTC,CASSPWDNPAGQFF
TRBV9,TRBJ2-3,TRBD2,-,TGTGCCAGCAGCGACCGGGGGGGCCTAGCAGATACGCAGTATTTT,CASSDRGGLADTQYF
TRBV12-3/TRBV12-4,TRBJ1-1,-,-,TGTGCCAGCAGTTTGAACCACTGGAACACTGAAGCTTTCTTT,CASSLNHWNTEAFF
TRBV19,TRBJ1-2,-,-,TGTGCCACCCGGGGGGTTAAGACAGGACCTAACTATGGCTACACCTTC,CATRGVKTGPNYGYTF
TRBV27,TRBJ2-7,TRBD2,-,TGTGCCAGCGCATTTTTAACCACAGGGCGGGGGGTTTACGAGCAGTACTTC,CASAFLTTGRGVYEQYF
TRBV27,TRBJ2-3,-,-,TGTGCCATCCTCACGGCAGATACGCAGTATTTT,CAILTADTQYF
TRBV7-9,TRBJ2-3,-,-,TGTGCCAGCAGCCCGGAGGGGACAGCCCCACTCTTGGGCACAGATACGCAGTATTTT,CASSPEGTAPLLGTDTQYF
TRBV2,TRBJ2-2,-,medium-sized,TGTGCCAGCAGTGACCCCCCCGGGGAGCTGTTTTTT,CASSDPPGELFF
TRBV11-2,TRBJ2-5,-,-,TGTGCCAACAGCTTAGAAAATCCTGAATGGGAGACCCAGTACTTC,CANSLENPEWETQYF
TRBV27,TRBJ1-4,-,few,TGTGCCAGCAGTCTCTCAGGGCTATCGGACGAAAAACTGTTTTTT,CASSLSGLSDEKLFF
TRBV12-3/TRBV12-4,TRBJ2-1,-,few,TGTGCCAGCAGTGACCGGGACACCTCCTACAATGAGCAGTTCTTC,CASSDRDTSYNEQFF
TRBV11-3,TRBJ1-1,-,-,TGTGCCAGCGAAAGGATCGCCAATCATCCGAACACTGAAGCTTTCTTT,CASERIANHPNTEAFF
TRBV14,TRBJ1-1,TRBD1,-,TGTGCCAGCAGCTTTCCCTCTTTAGGGGGCCTGATCACTGAAGCTTTCTTT,CASSFPSLGGLITEAFF
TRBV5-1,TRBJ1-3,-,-,TGCGCCAGCAGCTCGAACCCGGAACAGGGAGCCATGAACACCATATATTTT,CASSSNPEQGAMNTIYF
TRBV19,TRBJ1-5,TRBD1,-,TGTGCCAGTAGTATCTCTAGGGACAGTTATCAGCCCCAGCATTTT,CASSISRDSYQPQHF
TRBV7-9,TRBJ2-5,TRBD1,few,TGTGCCAGCAGCCTCCTCGGACAGGGCGAGTGGGACCAAGAGACCCAGTACTTC,CASSLLGQGEWDQETQYF
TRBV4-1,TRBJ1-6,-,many,TGCGCCAGCAGCCAAGAGAGTTTTAATTCACCCCTCCACTTT,CASSQESFNSPLHF
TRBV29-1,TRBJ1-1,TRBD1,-,TGCAGCGTGCCCCAGTGGACAGGGGTCACTGAAGCTTTCTTT,CSVPQWTGVTEAFF
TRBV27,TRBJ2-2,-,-,TGTGCCAGCAGTCTACAGGCGATCACCGGGGAGCTGTTTTTT,CASSLQAITGELFF
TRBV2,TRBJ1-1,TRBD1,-,TGTGCCAGCAGTGAGGACAGGGAAGCTTTCTTT,CASSEDREAFF
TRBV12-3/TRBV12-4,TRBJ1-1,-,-,TGTGCCAACAGCCTAAGTAGGGAAGCTTTCTTT,CANSLSREAFF
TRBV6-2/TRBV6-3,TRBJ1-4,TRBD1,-,TGTGCCAGCAGCCCGGGACAGAAGACGTCTAATGAAAAACTGTTTTTT,CASSPGQKTSNEKLFF
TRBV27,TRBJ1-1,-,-,TGTGCCAGCAGTTTATCTTCAAGTGGGGCCACTGAAGCTTTCTTT,CASSLSSSGATEAFF
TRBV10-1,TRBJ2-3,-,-,TGCGCCAGCAGTGAAGGGGGTGTGAGCACAGATACGCAGTATTTT,CASSEGGVSTDTQYF
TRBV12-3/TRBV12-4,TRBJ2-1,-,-,TGTGCCAGCAGTACACTCACTCGGGGGGGACAGCCGTTAAGCTCCTACAATGAGCAGTTCTTC,CASSTLTRGGQPLSSYNEQFF
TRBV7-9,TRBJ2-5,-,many,TGTGCCAGCGGGCAGGGGCCAGAGACCCAGTACTTC,CASGQGPETQYF
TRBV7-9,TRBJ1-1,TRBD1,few,TGTGCCAGCAGCAGGGGGCACGTGGTCACTGAAGCTTTCTTT,CASSRGHVVTEAFF
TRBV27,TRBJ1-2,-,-,TGTGCCAGCGGTAGGGACCGACCTTCATGGGATGGCTACACCTTC,CASGRDRPSWDGYTF
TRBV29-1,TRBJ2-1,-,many,TGCAGCGTTGAAGATTTGAGCTTCGATGAGCAGTTCTTC,CSVEDLSFDEQFF